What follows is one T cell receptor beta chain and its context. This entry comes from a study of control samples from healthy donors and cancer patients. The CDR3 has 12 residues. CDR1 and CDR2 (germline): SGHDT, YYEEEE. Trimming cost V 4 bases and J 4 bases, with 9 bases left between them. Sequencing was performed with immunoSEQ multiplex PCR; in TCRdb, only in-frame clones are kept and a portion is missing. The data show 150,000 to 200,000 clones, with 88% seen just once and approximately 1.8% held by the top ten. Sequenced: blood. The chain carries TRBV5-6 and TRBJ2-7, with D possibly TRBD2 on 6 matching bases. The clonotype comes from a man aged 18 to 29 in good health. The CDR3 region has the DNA TGTGCCAGCAGCCCGGGGGATTACGAGCAGTACTTC. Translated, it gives CASSPGDYEQYF.